The 2 T cell receptor beta chains given below trace back to one sample, sequenced in a study of cytomegalovirus exposure and HLA in healthy donors. PCR amplification relied on 60 Vbeta primers (plus 13 Jbeta primers). The data were produced by immunoSEQ multiplex PCR, yet TCRdb's version contains in-frame clones alone and is incomplete. The sample gives around 150,000 clones, over 75% of which show up once; over 4% is in the top ten. Source material: PBMCs. The receptors shown here come from a young man in good health.

The chain couples TRBV5-1 to TRBJ2-5; no definite D call. Looked up from germline, CDR1 is SGHRS and CDR2 is YFSETQ. CDR3 length: 16 residues. Trimming removed 7 bases at V and 5 bases at J, with 24 bases between. The CDR3 reads CASSLASQAFVETQYF. The CDR3 DNA sequence: TGCGCCAGCTCATTGGCCTCCCAGGCGTTTGTTGAGACCCAGTACTTC.

This chain connects TRBV5-1 to TRBJ2-3; TRBD2 matches 8 bases. Trimming removed 3 bases from V and 5 bases from J; junction bases left unmatched: 20. The CDR3 contains 19 residues. Germline lookup yields CDR1 SGHRS and CDR2 YFSETQ. The CDR3 here is CASSSGVPVAGQAGDTQYF. CDR3 bases: TGCGCCAGCAGCTCGGGCGTTCCGGTAGCGGGGCAGGCCGGAGATACGCAGTATTTT. The whole variable domain, filled in from reference TRBV5-1 and TRBJ2-3, reads KAGVTQTPRYLIKTRGQQVTLSCSPISGHRSVSWYQQTPGQGLQFLFEYFSETQRNKGNFPGRFSGRQFSNSRSEMNVSTLELGDSALYLCASSSGVPVAGQAGDTQYFGPGTRLTVL.